These T cell receptor beta chains were read from a single sample in a study of early T cells in non-severe SARS-CoV-2 infection. A single record per CDR3 protein comes from TCRdb applying MiXCR to the 5' RACE reads. The repertoire holds approximately 90,000 distinct CDR3 sequences, with 11% as singletons. The sample in question was whole blood, obtained at baseline. The receptors stem from an adult who was a healthcare worker with PCR-confirmed SARS-CoV-2 infection or an uninfected control (not recorded which). CDR3s include the opening cysteine and the closing phenylalanine or tryptophan. The order of the fields is CDR3 DNA, CDR3 protein, D gene, J gene, clone size, V gene, CDR3 length. D genes are given only for firm matches. Expanded clones are given a class, and other clones once, few, many or no size at all.

CDR3nt: TGCAGTGCTTTAAAGTATGCGGGCGCCCCCTACAATGAGCAGTTCTTC
CDR3aa: CSALKYAGAPYNEQFF
d_gene: .
j_gene: TRBJ2-1
abundance: few
v_gene: TRBV20-1
len: 16

CDR3nt: TGTGCCAGCAGTCAAACTAGCGGGGGATACAATGAGCAGTTCTTC
CDR3aa: CASSQTSGGYNEQFF
d_gene: TRBD2
j_gene: TRBJ2-1
abundance: many
v_gene: TRBV6-5
len: 15

CDR3nt: TGCAGTGCTATAGCGGGGGGACCTCCGGGTACGCAGTATTTT
CDR3aa: CSAIAGGPPGTQYF
d_gene: TRBD2
j_gene: TRBJ2-3
abundance: many
v_gene: TRBV20-1
len: 14

CDR3nt: TGTGCCAGCAGGGAGGAAGCGGGGAGCGATACGCAGTATTTT
CDR3aa: CASREEAGSDTQYF
d_gene: TRBD2
j_gene: TRBJ2-3
abundance: few
v_gene: TRBV28
len: 14

CDR3nt: TGCGCCAGCAGCCATTCGTCAATCAGGGAGTGGGCTTTCTTT
CDR3aa: CASSHSSIREWAFF
d_gene: .
j_gene: TRBJ1-1
abundance: .
v_gene: TRBV5-1
len: 14

CDR3nt: TGTGCCAGCAGTTCGAATTCGCTACGGGATAATGAGCAGTTCTTC
CDR3aa: CASSSNSLRDNEQFF
d_gene: .
j_gene: TRBJ2-1
abundance: few
v_gene: TRBV11-3
len: 15

CDR3nt: TGTGCCAGTACCGATCGGGGCTCCGGGGAGCTGTTTTTT
CDR3aa: CASTDRGSGELFF
d_gene: .
j_gene: TRBJ2-2
abundance: few
v_gene: TRBV19
len: 13

CDR3nt: TGTGCCAGCAGTTTAAATTCCGGGGGCACTGAAGCTTTCTTT
CDR3aa: CASSLNSGGTEAFF
d_gene: .
j_gene: TRBJ1-1
abundance: many
v_gene: TRBV12-3/TRBV12-4
len: 14

CDR3nt: TGTGCCAGCACCCACGGCGGGGGACAGGGAGGTACAGATACGCAGTATTTT
CDR3aa: CASTHGGGQGGTDTQYF
d_gene: TRBD1
j_gene: TRBJ2-3
abundance: few
v_gene: TRBV5-5
len: 17

CDR3nt: TGTGCCACCAGCAGAGATTGGGGCAGCGAAACTGAAGCTTTCTTT
CDR3aa: CATSRDWGSETEAFF
d_gene: .
j_gene: TRBJ1-1
abundance: .
v_gene: TRBV15
len: 15

CDR3nt: TGTGCCAGCAGCTTTCACGGCTTCGAGGGCTACACCTTC
CDR3aa: CASSFHGFEGYTF
d_gene: .
j_gene: TRBJ1-2
abundance: .
v_gene: TRBV5-4
len: 13

CDR3nt: TGTGCCAGCAGCTCACTAGGCAGCTCCTACAATGAGCAGTTCTTC
CDR3aa: CASSSLGSSYNEQFF
d_gene: .
j_gene: TRBJ2-1
abundance: few
v_gene: TRBV7-2
len: 15

CDR3nt: TGTGCCAGCAGTCCGGGCCAGGGCTACTATGGCTACACCTTC
CDR3aa: CASSPGQGYYGYTF
d_gene: .
j_gene: TRBJ1-2
abundance: .
v_gene: TRBV6-1
len: 14

CDR3nt: TGTGCCAGCAGTTTAGTCCCCGGTAATGAAAAACTGTTTTTT
CDR3aa: CASSLVPGNEKLFF
d_gene: .
j_gene: TRBJ1-4
abundance: few
v_gene: TRBV12-3/TRBV12-4
len: 14

CDR3nt: TGCGCCAGCAGCCAAAACAACCACCAGGAAGCTTTCTTT
CDR3aa: CASSQNNHQEAFF
d_gene: .
j_gene: TRBJ1-1
abundance: .
v_gene: TRBV5-1
len: 13

CDR3nt: TGCGCCAGCAGCCAAGATCAAGCGGGAGGTACCGGGGAGCTGTTTTTT
CDR3aa: CASSQDQAGGTGELFF
d_gene: TRBD2
j_gene: TRBJ2-2
abundance: few
v_gene: TRBV4-3
len: 16

CDR3nt: TGTGCCAGCAGCATGACTGGAGTTGAAAACATTCAGTACTTC
CDR3aa: CASSMTGVENIQYF
d_gene: .
j_gene: TRBJ2-4
abundance: few
v_gene: TRBV13
len: 14

CDR3nt: TGCGCCAGCAGCCAAGAAGGGTTGAGAGAGACCCAGTACTTC
CDR3aa: CASSQEGLRETQYF
d_gene: .
j_gene: TRBJ2-5
abundance: .
v_gene: TRBV4-1
len: 14

CDR3nt: TGCGCCAGCAGCTTTTCACCCCTCCACTTT
CDR3aa: CASSFSPLHF
d_gene: .
j_gene: TRBJ1-6
abundance: many
v_gene: TRBV5-1
len: 10

CDR3nt: TGTGCCAGCAGCCAAGATAGACTAGCGGGAGTAGAGACCCAGTACTTC
CDR3aa: CASSQDRLAGVETQYF
d_gene: TRBD2
j_gene: TRBJ2-5
abundance: .
v_gene: TRBV14
len: 16